This T cell receptor beta chain was identified during a study of T cells in Graves' hyperthyroidism and ophthalmopathy. As to this clonotype: Its specificity is not known.

This CDR3 has 14 amino acids. Germline CDR1 DFQATT, CDR2 SNEGSKA (reference sequence). V gave up 3 bases and J gave up 5 bases; unmatched junction bases: 4. Across 18 months, stable Graves' hyperthyroidism was marked by no progression to ophthalmopathy. The patients, who ranged from 18 to 65 in age, presented with newly diagnosed hyperthyroidism lasting under 2 months. Uncontrolled infection, other autoimmune disease, pregnancy or lactation disqualified patients from enrolment. Researchers took RNA transcripts and amplified the TCR beta CDR3 regions from them. First-round RT-PCR targeting the TCR CDR3 was performed with the HTBI primer set. TCRdb reanalysed the multiplex PCR reads using MiXCR and keeps one entry per CDR3 protein. In the table there are approximately 360,000 distinct CDR3 sequences, 20% to 30% of which are singletons. Findings of the study overall: Most clonotypes expanded in the thyroid (above 0.001) were also present in blood.

J is TRBJ2-3 and V is TRBV20-1; TRBD2 matches 11 bases. The sample comprised blood. This receptor was identified in a man aged 50 to 59 with Graves' hyperthyroidism. The CDR3 DNA reads as TGCAGTGCTAGGACTAGCGGGATTGTAGATACGCAGTATTTT. This gives the protein CSARTSGIVDTQYF.